This T cell receptor beta chain was sequenced in a study of human T cells and chemical hapten exposure. Study overall: An area of 2 cm by 2 cm on upper inner arm skin received 2% DPC for sensitization.

V lost 2 bases and J lost 0, with 10 bases in between. This CDR3 comprises 15 residues. Germline V gene data show CDR1 as MDHEN and CDR2 as SYDVKM. TCRdb ran MiXCR on the RACE reads and lists one entry per CDR3 protein. The sample contains some 120,000 distinct CDR3 sequences, 9% to 14% of which appear only once. Time point defined: patch test 1, 2 weeks after DPC sensitization. The treatment: therapeutic diphenylcyclopropenone sensitization with weekly scalp DPC. Every patch test was put on after a blood sample was taken. With regard to this clonotype: Its cognate antigen is unknown.

Findings and limits, study-wide: After DPC sensitization, TCRs above 1 in 1000 frequency showed no change.

This chain uses TRBV28 with TRBJ1-1, with a weak D call TRBD1 (5 bases). The sequencing used whole blood, collected in connection with sensitization to the hapten diphenylcyclopropenone (DPC). The source of this sequence is a woman between 45 and 60 years old with alopecia areata. Some clones in this sample may be carry-over from other donors' samples. The CDR3 loop is CASSLRGRVNTEAFF. The CDR3 DNA reads as TGTGCCAGCAGTTTACGGGGCAGGGTGAACACTGAAGCTTTCTTT.